The rows below give T cell receptor beta chains drawn from one sample of a study of blood T cell repertoires in COVID-19. The data were produced by immunoSEQ multiplex PCR, yet TCRdb's version contains in-frame clones alone and is incomplete. This sample yields approximately 170,000 clones, of which roughly nine tenths are seen a single time; approximately 4% belongs to the top ten. Sequenced material: peripheral blood. The receptors were gathered from a woman aged 65 to 85 with acute or convalescent COVID-19. The CDR3 runs from the conserved cysteine through the conserved F or W. Each record gives: V gene, D gene, clone size, J gene, CDR3 protein, CDR3 DNA. A D gene is named only where the DNA matches it firmly. Size is stated for part of the rows, as once, few or many counts, or as a class when the clone is expanded.

V: TRBV5-1; D: -; size: -; J: TRBJ2-5; CDR3: CASSLGGSIEETQYF; DNA: TGCGCCAGCAGCTTGGGTGGGAGTATTGAAGAGACCCAGTACTTC
V: TRBV5-1; D: -; size: -; J: TRBJ1-1; CDR3: CASSQTANTEAFF; DNA: TGCGCCAGCAGCCAGACAGCGAACACTGAAGCTTTCTTT
V: TRBV4-2; D: TRBD1; size: -; J: TRBJ2-7; CDR3: CASSQETGGPYEQYF; DNA: TGTGCCAGCAGCCAAGAGACAGGGGGGCCCTACGAGCAGTACTTC
V: TRBV3-1/TRBV3-2; D: -; size: -; J: TRBJ2-1; CDR3: CASRLTGDTNEQFF; DNA: TGTGCCAGCAGGTTGACGGGGGATACCAATGAGCAGTTCTTC
V: TRBV19; D: TRBD1; size: -; J: TRBJ1-4; CDR3: CASGGAGGREKLFF; DNA: TGTGCCAGTGGCGGGGCAGGGGGTCGTGAAAAACTGTTTTTT
V: TRBV19; D: TRBD1; size: -; J: TRBJ1-3; CDR3: CASSRTGESGNTIYF; DNA: TGTGCCAGTAGTCGGACAGGCGAATCTGGAAACACCATATATTTT
V: TRBV28; D: TRBD1; size: -; J: TRBJ1-2; CDR3: CASSFLPGQGDYGYTF; DNA: TGTGCCAGCAGTTTTCTACCGGGACAGGGCGACTATGGCTACACCTTC
V: TRBV30; D: -; size: -; J: TRBJ2-2; CDR3: CAWSPSYTGELFF; DNA: TGTGCCTGGAGTCCTAGTTACACCGGGGAGCTGTTTTTT
V: TRBV19; D: -; size: -; J: TRBJ1-2; CDR3: CASSRGQNDNYGYTF; DNA: TGTGCCAGTAGTCGAGGGCAAAACGATAACTATGGCTACACCTTC
V: TRBV18; D: TRBD1; size: -; J: TRBJ1-1; CDR3: CASSPGQVGNTEAFF; DNA: TGTGCCAGCTCACCAGGACAGGTAGGGAACACTGAAGCTTTCTTT
V: TRBV20-1; D: -; size: -; J: TRBJ2-1; CDR3: CSASSPSLNEQFF; DNA: TGCAGTGCTAGTTCGCCTAGCCTCAATGAGCAGTTCTTC
V: TRBV13; D: TRBD1; size: -; J: TRBJ2-3; CDR3: CASSWTGGRSTDTQYF; DNA: TGTGCCAGCAGCTGGACAGGGGGCAGGAGTACAGATACGCAGTATTTT
V: TRBV6-2/TRBV6-3; D: -; size: -; J: TRBJ1-2; CDR3: CASSILLQGGYTF; DNA: TGTGCCAGCAGTATATTGCTCCAGGGTGGCTACACCTTC
V: TRBV6-5; D: -; size: -; J: TRBJ1-4; CDR3: CASSYPRVSGNEKLFF; DNA: TGTGCCAGCAGTTACCCGCGGGTATCGGGAAATGAAAAACTGTTTTTT
V: TRBV5-6; D: -; size: -; J: TRBJ1-3; CDR3: CASSSPDITPSGNTIYF; DNA: TGTGCCAGCAGCTCTCCAGACATCACGCCCTCTGGAAACACCATATATTTT
V: TRBV19; D: TRBD1; size: -; J: TRBJ1-1; CDR3: CASRSTSTGGGVFEAFF; DNA: TGTGCCAGTAGGAGTACCTCGACAGGGGGCGGTGTCTTTGAAGCTTTCTTT
V: TRBV5-1; D: TRBD2; size: -; J: TRBJ2-7; CDR3: CASSLIAGGYEQYF; DNA: TGCGCCAGCAGCTTGATAGCGGGGGGCTACGAGCAGTACTTC
V: TRBV7-8; D: TRBD1; size: -; J: TRBJ1-5; CDR3: CASSSGQGAYNQPQHF; DNA: TGTGCCAGCAGCTCGGGACAGGGGGCATACAATCAGCCCCAGCATTTT
V: TRBV4-2; D: -; size: -; J: TRBJ2-7; CDR3: CASSQGFGSYEQYF; DNA: TGTGCCAGCAGCCAAGGTTTCGGCTCCTACGAGCAGTACTTC
V: TRBV5-6; D: -; size: -; J: TRBJ2-3; CDR3: CASSLMRGSDTQYF; DNA: TGTGCCAGCAGCTTGATGAGGGGGTCAGATACGCAGTATTTT
V: TRBV19; D: TRBD1; size: -; J: TRBJ1-5; CDR3: CASSIQGARQPQHF; DNA: TGTGCCAGTAGTATACAGGGGGCACGACAGCCCCAGCATTTT
V: TRBV6-1; D: -; size: -; J: TRBJ1-4; CDR3: CASSGEQLATNEKLFF; DNA: TGTGCCAGCAGTGGAGAACAGCTTGCAACTAATGAAAAACTGTTTTTT
V: TRBV9; D: TRBD1; size: -; J: TRBJ2-7; CDR3: CASSVSTGNEQYF; DNA: TGTGCCAGCAGCGTATCGACAGGGAACGAGCAGTACTTC
V: TRBV5-5; D: TRBD1; size: -; J: TRBJ2-4; CDR3: CASSPGTGGVYAKNIQYF; DNA: TGTGCCAGCAGCCCCGGGACAGGGGGCGTCTACGCCAAAAACATTCAGTACTTC
V: TRBV4-2; D: -; size: -; J: TRBJ1-6; CDR3: CASSQDAPGGYSPLHF; DNA: TGTGCCAGCAGCCAAGATGCACCGGGGGGTTATTCACCCCTCCACTTT
V: TRBV25-1; D: TRBD1; size: few; J: TRBJ1-5; CDR3: CASSQTGRNQPQHF; DNA: TGTGCCAGCAGCCAGACAGGGCGCAATCAGCCCCAGCATTTT
V: TRBV5-1; D: -; size: few; J: TRBJ1-1; CDR3: CASSPAAGNTEAFF; DNA: TGCGCCAGCAGCCCGGCAGCGGGGAACACTGAAGCTTTCTTT
V: TRBV20-1; D: -; size: -; J: TRBJ1-5; CDR3: CSASQTANGNQPQHF; DNA: TGCAGTGCTAGTCAGACAGCGAACGGCAATCAGCCCCAGCATTTT
V: TRBV6-5; D: -; size: -; J: TRBJ2-7; CDR3: CASSYSEVRGYEQYF; DNA: TGTGCCAGCAGTTACTCGGAGGTCAGGGGCTACGAGCAGTACTTC
V: TRBV7-9; D: TRBD1; size: -; J: TRBJ1-5; CDR3: CASSSTKVVQGAAWQPQHF; DNA: TGTGCCAGCAGCTCAACCAAGGTAGTACAGGGGGCGGCTTGGCAGCCCCAGCATTTT
V: TRBV19; D: -; size: few; J: TRBJ1-2; CDR3: CASSIAENYGYTF; DNA: TGTGCCAGTAGTATCGCAGAAAACTATGGCTACACCTTC
V: TRBV4-3; D: -; size: -; J: TRBJ2-7; CDR3: CASSQRTDTYEQYF; DNA: TGCGCCAGCAGCCAAAGGACAGATACCTACGAGCAGTACTTC
V: TRBV3-1/TRBV3-2; D: TRBD2; size: -; J: TRBJ2-3; CDR3: CASSPRDPGLAGVTDTQYF; DNA: TGTGCCAGCAGCCCCAGGGACCCGGGACTAGCGGGAGTCACAGATACGCAGTATTTT
V: TRBV25-1; D: TRBD1; size: -; J: TRBJ1-2; CDR3: CASSPTGYSGYGYTF; DNA: TGTGCCAGCAGCCCGACAGGGTACAGTGGCTATGGCTACACCTTC
V: TRBV27; D: -; size: -; J: TRBJ2-3; CDR3: CASSSAGTSSTDTQYF; DNA: TGTGCCAGCAGCTCGGCCGGGACATCTAGCACAGATACGCAGTATTTT
V: TRBV18; D: -; size: -; J: TRBJ1-1; CDR3: CASSPPGGMNTEAFF; DNA: TGTGCCAGCTCACCACCAGGGGGAATGAACACTGAAGCTTTCTTT
V: TRBV12-3/TRBV12-4; D: -; size: -; J: TRBJ1-2; CDR3: CASSKGGAGGYTF; DNA: TGTGCCAGCAGTAAAGGGGGGGCCGGTGGCTACACCTTC
V: TRBV11-2; D: -; size: -; J: TRBJ1-3; CDR3: CASSYRSSGNTIYF; DNA: TGTGCCAGCAGCTACAGGAGCTCTGGAAACACCATATATTTT